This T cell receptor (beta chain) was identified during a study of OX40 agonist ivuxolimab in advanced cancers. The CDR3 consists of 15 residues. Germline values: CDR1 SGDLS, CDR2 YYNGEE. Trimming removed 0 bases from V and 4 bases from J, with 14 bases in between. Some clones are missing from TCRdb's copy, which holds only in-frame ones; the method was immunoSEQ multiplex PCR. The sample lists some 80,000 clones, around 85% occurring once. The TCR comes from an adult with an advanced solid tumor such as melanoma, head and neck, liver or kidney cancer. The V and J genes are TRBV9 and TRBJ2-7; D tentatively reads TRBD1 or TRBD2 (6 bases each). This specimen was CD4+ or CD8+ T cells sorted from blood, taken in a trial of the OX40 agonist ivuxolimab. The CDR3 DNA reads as TGTGCCAGCAGCGTAGGAGGAAGGGGGGAGTACGAGCAGTACTTC. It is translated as CASSVGGRGEYEQYF. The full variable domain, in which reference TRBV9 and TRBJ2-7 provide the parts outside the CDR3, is DSGVTQTPKHLITATGQRVTLRCSPRSGDLSVYWYQQSLDQGLQFLIQYYNGEERAKGNILERFSAQQFPDLHSELNLSSLELGDSALYFCASSVGGRGEYEQYFGPGTRLTVT.